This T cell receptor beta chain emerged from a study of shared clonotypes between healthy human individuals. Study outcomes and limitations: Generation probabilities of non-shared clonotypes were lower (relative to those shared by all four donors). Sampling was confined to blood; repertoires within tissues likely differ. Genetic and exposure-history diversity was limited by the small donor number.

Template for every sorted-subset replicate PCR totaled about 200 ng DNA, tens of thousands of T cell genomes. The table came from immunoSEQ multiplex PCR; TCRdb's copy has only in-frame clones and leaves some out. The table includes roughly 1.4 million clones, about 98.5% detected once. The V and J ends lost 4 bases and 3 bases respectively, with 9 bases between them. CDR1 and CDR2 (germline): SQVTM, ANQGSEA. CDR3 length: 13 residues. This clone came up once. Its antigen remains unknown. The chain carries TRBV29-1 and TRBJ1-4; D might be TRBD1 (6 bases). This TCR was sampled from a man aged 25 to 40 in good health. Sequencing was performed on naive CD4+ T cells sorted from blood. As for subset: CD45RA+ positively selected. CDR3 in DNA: TGCAGCGTTGTAGGGGGAGCTAATGAAAAACTGTTTTTT. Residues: CSVVGGANEKLFF. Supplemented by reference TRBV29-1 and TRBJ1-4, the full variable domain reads SAVISQKPSRDICQRGTSLTIQCQVDSQVTMMFWYRQQPGQSLTLIATANQGSEATYESGFVIDKFPISRPNLTFSTLTVSNMSPEDSSIYLCSVVGGANEKLFFGSGTQLSVL.